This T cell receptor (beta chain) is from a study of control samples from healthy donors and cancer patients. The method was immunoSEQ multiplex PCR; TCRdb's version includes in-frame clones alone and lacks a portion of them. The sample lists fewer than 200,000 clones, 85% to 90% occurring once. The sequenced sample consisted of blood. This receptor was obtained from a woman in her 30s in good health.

As DNA, the CDR3 is TGTGCCAGCAGCACCAGTAGCGGGAGCTCCACAGATACGCAGTATTTT. As protein: CASSTSSGSSTDTQYF. The chain uses TRBV11-2 and TRBJ2-3, with 9 bases that match TRBD2. Germline assignment: CDR1 SGHAT and CDR2 FQNNGV. The CDR3 contains 16 residues. The V gene end was trimmed by 5 bases and the J gene end by 2 bases; junction bases not matched to a gene: 8.